The 3 T cell receptor beta chains below all came from one sample that was sequenced in a study of blood T cells in healthy people across ages. PCR was performed a second time for 7 to 11 cycles using a sample-barcoded 5' primer and a J-beta primer mix. TCRdb reprocessed the 5' RACE reads with MiXCR, giving one entry per CDR3 protein. The sample includes about 800,000 distinct CDR3 sequences, more than 45% of them seen just once. The sequenced material came from blood. These receptors were obtained from a man younger than 45 in good health.

This clonotype was counted between two and nine times. Germline and junction disagree at one end, which may indicate a read error. The CDR3 sequence: CASSQGPSGSYEQYF. The DNA for the CDR3 is TGTGCCAGCTCTCAGGGACCCTCGGGCTCCTACGAGCAGTACTTC. This chain uses TRBV4-3 with TRBJ2-7; TRBD1 or TRBD2 may be the D gene (5 bases each). The CDR3 has 15 amino acids. Germline CDR1 is LGHNA and CDR2 is YSLEER.

This chain links TRBV27 with TRBJ1-5; D remains ambiguous. The CDR3 has 13 residues. Trimming removed 4 bases at V and 6 bases at J, with 10 bases between. The germline gives CDR1 MNHEY, CDR2 SMNVEV (reference sequence). The CDR3 protein is CASSWTRGQPQHF. The DNA of the CDR3 is TGTGCCAGCAGTTGGACGCGGGGTCAGCCCCAGCATTTT.

The rearrangement joins TRBV13 to TRBJ2-1, with TRBD2 identical over 10 bases. V lost 0 bases and J lost 6; bases outside the gene matches: 5. The CDR3 contains 16 residues. In germline, CDR1 is PRHDT, CDR2 FYEKMQ (reference sequence). The CDR3 nucleotides read TGTGCCAGCAGCTTAGGAACTAGCGGGAACGGCAATGAGCAGTTCTTC. This gives the protein CASSLGTSGNGNEQFF.